The source of this T cell receptor (beta chain) is a study of metastatic and nonmetastatic thyroid tumors. In the study overall: Repertoire data that came from the blood and tumor or nodule tissue of malignant and benign thyroid patients were compared.

This clone was seen more than once but under ten times. Every patient was untreated before thyroid surgery. The CDR3 consists of 14 residues. V shed 6 bases and J 2 bases; nucleotides not matched to a gene: 3. Original analysis: The study built a papillary thyroid cancer distant-metastasis classifier from CDR3 differences across clinicopathological groups. From the PCR reads, TCRdb re-called clones with MiXCR. The V and J calls follow TCRdb's processing rather than the paper's. Here the sample spans approximately 6,000 clones, 25% to 30% being singletons. What was sequenced was adjacent normal tissue. The chain carries TRBV12-3 or TRBV12-4 and TRBJ2-1; 8 nucleotides align to TRBD1. The clonotype was recovered from a female donor with papillary thyroid cancer or a benign thyroid nodule (not recorded which). Some clones in this sample may be carry-over from other donors' samples. The CDR3 bases are TGTGCCAGCAGAGGACAGGGAACCTACAATGAGCAGTTCTTC. Encoded protein: CASRGQGTYNEQFF.